These 31 T cell receptor beta chains came from one sample sequenced in a study of vaccination effects on CD4 cells after COVID-19. Profiling relied on immunoSEQ multiplex PCR, and the TCRdb table lists in-frame clones only, not all of them. Here the sample spans about 79,000 clones, approximately 74% being singletons. The ViraFEST assay expanded antigen-specific CD4+ T cells with viral peptide pools before sequencing. The culture ran for roughly ten days before CD4+ T cells were isolated. No antigen has been assigned to these receptors. This sample comprised CD4+ T cells from PBMCs cultured with HCoV-229E spike peptides, obtained before COVID-19 vaccination. These receptors were taken from a human donor who received a COVID-19 vaccine.

This chain uses TRBV10-3 with TRBJ1-3, with D possibly matching TRBD1 (5 bases). The CDR3 is 14 residues long. Trimming removed 2 bases from V and 1 base from J, with 6 bases in between. Germline V lookup: CDR1 ENHRY, CDR2 SYGVKD. The CDR3 loop reads CAISEQGSGNTIYF. The CDR3 bases are TGTGCCATCAGTGAGCAGGGATCTGGAAACACCATATATTTT.

The chain has TRBV5-5 and TRBJ1-5; D is unclear. The CDR3 is 16 residues long. V was pared by 4 bases and J by 3 bases, with 17 bases between. Germline V lookup: CDR1 SGHKS, CDR2 YYEKEE (reference sequence). The CDR3 coding sequence is TGTGCCAGCAGCACCCCGCCCCGCGACTACAATCAGCCCCAGCATTTT. Protein: CASSTPPRDYNQPQHF. Together with reference TRBV5-5 and TRBJ1-5, the CDR3 gives the full variable domain: DAGVTQSPTHLIKTRGQQVTLRCSPISGHKSVSWYQQVLGQGPQFIFQYYEKEERGRGNFPDRFSARQFPNYSSELNVNALLLGDSALYLCASSTPPRDYNQPQHFGDGTRLSIL.

This clone was seen only a few times. V is TRBV3-1 (or the pseudogene TRBV3-2) and J is TRBJ2-1, with no clear D. CDR1 and CDR2 from the germline V gene are LGHDT and YNNKEL (reference sequence). Trimming left V 5 bases short and J 7 bases short, with 12 bases between. The CDR3 is 13 amino acids. The CDR3: CASSLGLMNEQFF. The CDR3 DNA is TGTGCCAGCAGCTTAGGTCTGATGAATGAGCAGTTCTTC.

The chain couples TRBV5-8 to TRBJ1-5; D call uncertain. V lost 4 bases and J lost 0, with 5 bases in between. This CDR3 spans 13 amino acids. From germline, CDR1 is SGHTS and CDR2 YDEGEE. CDR3 amino acids: CASSPDSNQPQHF. The CDR3 nucleotides are TGTGCCAGCAGCCCGGATAGCAATCAGCCCCAGCATTTT.

CDR3: CASSVGQGNTEAFF. The CDR3 DNA reads TGTGCCAGCAGCGTAGGACAGGGGAACACTGAAGCTTTCTTT. The chain joins TRBV9 to TRBJ1-1, with 7 bases identical to TRBD1. Trimming took 0 bases from V and 1 from J; bases not matched to a gene: 0. This CDR3 has 14 amino acids. Germline V gene sequence: CDR1 SGDLS, CDR2 YYNGEE.

The chain combines TRBV28 with TRBJ1-2; D gene unclear. Germline V CDR1 and CDR2: MDHEN, SYDVKM. This CDR3 has 12 amino acids. V lost 2 bases and J 8 bases, leaving 9 bases between the germline ends. The CDR3 is CASSLTTHGYTF. In DNA, the CDR3 is TGTGCCAGCAGTTTAACGACTCACGGCTACACCTTC.

The chain's CDR3 is CASSQGGLAGGQETQYF. The CDR3 DNA reads as TGTGCCAGCAGCCAAGGGGGACTAGCGGGGGGTCAAGAGACCCAGTACTTC. This chain links TRBV4-2 with TRBJ2-5; 15 bases align to TRBD2. Per germline, CDR1 LGHNA and CDR2 YNFKEQ. The CDR3 consists of 17 residues. Trimming removed 1 base from V and 2 bases from J; junction bases left unmatched: 2.

This clone has just one count. CDR3 protein: CASSLTTGSYEQYV. The CDR3 DNA is TGTGCCAGCAGCCTGACGACAGGCTCCTACGAGCAGTACGTC. The V gene is TRBV7-2, the J gene TRBJ2-7; possible D gene TRBD1, 6 bases. Germline CDR1 is SGHTA and CDR2 is FQGNSA. The CDR3 loop spans 14 amino acids. The V end lost 5 bases, the J end lost 0 bases, and 11 bases lay between the germline ends.

The chain couples TRBV30 to TRBJ1-2; 10 bases agree with TRBD1. CDR3 length: 16 amino acids. The junction had 9 bases not matched to a gene; V was cut back by 3 bases and J by 2 bases. Germline V gives CDR1 GTSNPN, CDR2 SVGIG (reference sequence). For the CDR3, the DNA is TGTGCCTGGAGGGGACAGGGGCAGGGTCGGAACTATGGCTACACCTTC. Its translation: CAWRGQGQGRNYGYTF.

The J gene is TRBJ2-7, the V gene TRBV28; 10 positions match TRBD1. The CDR3 contains 14 residues. The trim removed 3 bases at V and 4 bases at J, leaving 3 bases unmatched. Germline CDR1 is MDHEN and CDR2 is SYDVKM. The CDR3 reads CASSFGQGEYEQYV. The DNA for the CDR3 is TGTGCCAGCAGTTTTGGACAGGGGGAATACGAGCAGTACGTC.

The chain recombines TRBV30 with TRBJ2-3, with 10 bases lining up with TRBD1. The CDR3 runs 14 residues. V lost 3 bases, J lost 5 bases, and 5 bases stayed unmatched. Germline V gives CDR1 GTSNPN, CDR2 SVGIG (reference sequence). CDR3 coding DNA: TGTGCCTGGAGCAATGGACAGGGGGGAGATACGCAGTATTTT. Translated, it gives CAWSNGQGGDTQYF.

In the case of this clone: The same CDR3 arises from other DNA sequences in this sample as well. V gene TRBV9 combines with J gene TRBJ1-1; D is ambiguous. The CDR3 is 13 amino acids. Germline assignment: CDR1 SGDLS and CDR2 YYNGEE. V gave up 0 bases and J gave up 1 base, with 4 bases separating them. DNA for the CDR3: TGTGCCAGCAGCGTAGACAGGAACACTGAAGCTTTCTTT. The encoded protein is CASSVDRNTEAFF.

V gene TRBV10-3 combines with J gene TRBJ2-1, with D hard to call. The CDR3 is 14 residues long. V was clipped by 1 base and J by 6 bases, with 10 bases between them. Germline V CDR1 and CDR2: ENHRY, SYGVKD. CDR3 sequence reads: CAISEFPRSNEQFF. The CDR3 DNA reads TGTGCCATCAGTGAGTTTCCACGGTCCAATGAGCAGTTCTTC.

In its sample, this clone was seen once. The rearrangement links TRBV11-1 to TRBJ2-3, with TRBD1 matching 8 bases. The CDR3 contains 14 residues. J was trimmed by 4 bases and V by 5 bases; bases with no gene match: 5. Germline-derived CDR1 and CDR2 are SGHAT and FQDESV (reference sequence). The CDR3 sequence is CASSPDREADTQYF. The CDR3 DNA follows: TGTGCCAGCAGCCCGGACAGGGAAGCAGATACGCAGTATTTT.

CDR3 region: CASSQDPQGVRETQYF. CDR3 DNA sequence: TGCGCCAGCAGCCAAGATCCCCAGGGGGTAAGAGAGACCCAGTACTTC. The chain uses TRBV4-1 and TRBJ2-5, with TRBD1 identical over 7 bases. Germline CDR1 MGHRA, CDR2 YSYEKL. V was clipped by 0 bases and J by 4 bases; unmatched bases: 8. The length of the CDR3 is 16 residues.

V is TRBV5-1 and J is TRBJ2-3; 11 bases are a match to TRBD1. Germline V gene data show CDR1 as SGHRS and CDR2 as YFSETQ. V lost 3 bases and J lost 3; bases outside the gene matches: 15. The length of the CDR3 is 19 residues. The CDR3 nucleotides are TGCGCCAGCAGCTGGACCTATAAGTGGACAGGGGGCGTAACAGATACGCAGTATTTT. Protein sequence: CASSWTYKWTGGVTDTQYF. Full variable domain (outside the CDR3, taken from reference TRBV5-1 and TRBJ2-3): KAGVTQTPRYLIKTRGQQVTLSCSPISGHRSVSWYQQTPGQGLQFLFEYFSETQRNKGNFPGRFSGRQFSNSRSEMNVSTLELGDSALYLCASSWTYKWTGGVTDTQYFGPGTRLTVL.

V usage is TRBV2 and J usage is TRBJ2-5; D is ambiguous. There are 14 residues in the CDR3. Trimming stripped 3 bases from V and 4 bases from J, with 12 bases between. Germline CDR1 SNHLY, CDR2 FYNNEI. The CDR3 loop is CASSDALGAETQYF. In DNA, the CDR3 is TGTGCCAGCAGTGACGCTCTGGGCGCAGAGACCCAGTACTTC. Supplemented by reference TRBV2 and TRBJ2-5, the full variable domain reads EPEVTQTPSHQVTQMGQEVILRCVPISNHLYFYWYRQILGQKVEFLVSFYNNEISEKSEIFDDQFSVERPDGSNFTLKIRSTKLEDSAMYFCASSDALGAETQYFGPGTRLLVL.

The chain employs TRBV3-1 (or the pseudogene TRBV3-2) and TRBJ2-5; D is ambiguous. V was cut by 4 bases and J by 3 bases, with 12 bases left in between. Germline V gene data show CDR1 as LGHDT and CDR2 as YNNKEL (reference sequence). This CDR3 has 14 amino acids. CDR3 DNA: TGTGCCAGCAGCCCAAGCTACGCGGAAGAGACCCAGTACTTC. This sequence encodes CASSPSYAEETQYF.

The chain has TRBV5-1 and TRBJ2-2; 7 bases align to TRBD2. The CDR3 consists of 16 residues. Per the germline V gene, CDR1 is SGHRS and CDR2 is YFSETQ. Losses at the gene ends were 2 bases for V and 4 bases for J; bases not matched to a gene: 8. CDR3 amino acids: CASSLVAGRSTGELFF. The CDR3 DNA follows: TGCGCCAGCAGCTTAGTGGCCGGGAGGAGCACCGGGGAGCTGTTTTTT.

This chain uses TRBV29-1 with TRBJ2-2; TRBD2 agrees at 10 bases. This CDR3 spans 13 amino acids. V gave up 7 bases and J gave up 7 bases; unmatched junction bases: 6. The germline V gene encodes CDR1 SQVTM and CDR2 ANQGSEA. CDR3 nucleotides: TGCAGCGGAAGACTAGCGGGTCTCGGGGAGCTGTTTTTT. It yields the protein CSGRLAGLGELFF.

The chain couples TRBV2 to TRBJ2-2; no firm D call. The CDR3 length is 14 residues. Germline CDR1 reads SNHLY; CDR2 reads FYNNEI. The V end lost 2 bases, the J end lost 7 bases, and 11 bases lay between the germline ends. CDR3 amino acids: CASSEMGTGGELFF. Written as DNA, the CDR3 is TGTGCCAGCAGTGAAATGGGAACCGGCGGGGAGCTGTTTTTT. The full variable domain, in which reference TRBV2 and TRBJ2-2 provide the parts outside the CDR3, is EPEVTQTPSHQVTQMGQEVILRCVPISNHLYFYWYRQILGQKVEFLVSFYNNEISEKSEIFDDQFSVERPDGSNFTLKIRSTKLEDSAMYFCASSEMGTGGELFFGEGSRLTVL.

V usage is TRBV4-1 and J usage is TRBJ2-4, with TRBD2 matching 13 bases. Per germline, CDR1 MGHRA and CDR2 YSYEKL. CDR3 length: 17 amino acids. Trimming took 3 bases from V and 3 from J; bases not matched to a gene: 5. As DNA, the CDR3 is TGCGCCAGCAGCCAGAGACTAGCGGGGGGTGGCAAAAACATTCAGTACTTC. It translates to CASSQRLAGGGKNIQYF.

The CDR3 DNA sequence: TGTGCCTGGAGTAGGGGGGGTTACGAGCAGTACGTC. Translated, it gives CAWSRGGYEQYV. V and J are TRBV30 and TRBJ2-7; possible D gene TRBD2, 7 bases. This CDR3 spans 12 amino acids. V was cut by 2 bases and J by 4 bases, with 9 bases left in between. The germline V gene encodes CDR1 GTSNPN and CDR2 SVGIG (reference sequence).

The chain carries TRBV7-9 and TRBJ1-2; D is unresolved. The ends were cut back, 5 bases at V and 5 bases at J, with 12 bases in the middle. The length of the CDR3 is 13 residues. Per the germline V gene, CDR1 is SEHNR and CDR2 is FQNEAQ (reference sequence). The CDR3 protein is CASSPRRDYGYTF. The CDR3 coding sequence is TGTGCCAGCAGCCCACGACGGGATTATGGCTACACCTTC.

This chain uses TRBV28 with TRBJ2-5, with 8 bases matching TRBD2. The V and J ends lost 8 bases and 4 bases, in that order; junction bases with no gene match: 12. The CDR3 spans 15 residues. The germline CDR1 and CDR2 sequences are MDHEN and SYDVKM. CDR3 sequence: CASAFGSGGPETQYF. CDR3 bases: TGTGCCAGCGCGTTTGGGTCGGGGGGGCCAGAGACCCAGTACTTC.

The V gene is TRBV5-1, the J gene TRBJ1-2, with 10 nucleotides matching TRBD1. The CDR3 spans 13 residues. V was clipped by 4 bases and J by 14 bases; unmatched bases: 11. CDR1 is SGHRS and CDR2 is YFSETQ in the germline V gene. The CDR3 spells CASSAGQGTRWTF. DNA for the CDR3: TGCGCCAGCAGCGCGGGACAGGGGACCCGGTGGACCTTC. The full variable domain, in which reference TRBV5-1 and TRBJ1-2 provide the parts outside the CDR3, is KAGVTQTPRYLIKTRGQQVTLSCSPISGHRSVSWYQQTPGQGLQFLFEYFSETQRNKGNFPGRFSGRQFSNSRSEMNVSTLELGDSALYLCASSAGQGTRWTFGSGTRLTVV.

The rearrangement joins TRBV12-3 or TRBV12-4 to TRBJ1-2, with TRBD1 as a possible D gene (6 bases). This CDR3 region has 12 residues. The ends were cut back, 5 bases at V and 7 bases at J, with 11 bases in the middle. CDR3 region: CASSQGPAGYTF. CDR3 bases: TGTGCCAGCAGTCAGGGGCCGGCTGGCTACACCTTC.

The rearrangement links TRBV12-3 or TRBV12-4 to TRBJ1-1; D is undetermined. The CDR3 length is 13 residues. V lost 2 bases and J 3 bases, leaving 7 bases between the germline ends. The CDR3 loop reads CASSLLRYTEAFF. The CDR3 DNA sequence: TGTGCCAGCAGTTTACTTCGGTACACTGAAGCTTTCTTT.

V usage is TRBV18 and J usage is TRBJ2-1; 8 positions agree with TRBD2. CDR1 and CDR2 from the germline V gene are KGHSH and LQKENI. This CDR3 contains 17 residues. Unmatched junction bases numbered 11, after V lost 4 bases and J lost 3 bases. CDR3 protein: CASSLAGGLFGYNEQFF. In nucleotides, the CDR3 is TGTGCCAGCTCACTCGCGGGGGGTTTATTTGGCTACAATGAGCAGTTCTTC.

V and J are TRBV7-2 and TRBJ2-1; possible D gene TRBD2, 5 bases. The CDR3 has 16 residues. Germline loops: CDR1 SGHTA, CDR2 FQGNSA. V was clipped by 1 base and J by 0 bases, with 10 bases between them. CDR3 bases: TGTGCCAGCAGCTTAGATTGGGAGAGCTCCTACAATGAGCAGTTCTTC. Protein: CASSLDWESSYNEQFF.

V and J are TRBV18 and TRBJ1-4; D may be TRBD1 (6 bases). The V and J ends lost 2 bases and 7 bases respectively, with 8 bases between them. The CDR3 runs to 13 residues. Germline CDR1 and CDR2: KGHSH and LQKENI. The CDR3 spells CASSPGTSEKLFF. In DNA form, the CDR3 reads TGTGCCAGCTCACCAGGGACATCTGAAAAACTGTTTTTT.